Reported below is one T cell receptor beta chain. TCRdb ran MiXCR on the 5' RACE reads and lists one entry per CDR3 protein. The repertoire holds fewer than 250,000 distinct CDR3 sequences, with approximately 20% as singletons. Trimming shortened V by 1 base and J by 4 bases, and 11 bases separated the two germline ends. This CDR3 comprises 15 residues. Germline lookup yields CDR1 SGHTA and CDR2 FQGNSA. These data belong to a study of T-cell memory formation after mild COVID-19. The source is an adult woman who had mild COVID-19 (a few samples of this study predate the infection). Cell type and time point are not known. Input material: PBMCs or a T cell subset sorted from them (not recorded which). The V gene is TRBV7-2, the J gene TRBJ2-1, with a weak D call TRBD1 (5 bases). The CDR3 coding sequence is TGTGCCAGCAGCTTAGGACAGCCTACATACAATGAGCAGTTCTTC. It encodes CASSLGQPTYNEQFF.